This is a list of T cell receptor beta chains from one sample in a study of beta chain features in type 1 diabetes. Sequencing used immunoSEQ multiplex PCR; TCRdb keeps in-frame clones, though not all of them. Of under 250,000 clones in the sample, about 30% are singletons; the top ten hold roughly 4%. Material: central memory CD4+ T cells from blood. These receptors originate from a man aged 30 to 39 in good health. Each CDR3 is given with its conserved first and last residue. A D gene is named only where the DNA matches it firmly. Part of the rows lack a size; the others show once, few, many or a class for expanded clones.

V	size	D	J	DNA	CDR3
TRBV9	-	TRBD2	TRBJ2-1	TGTGCCAGCAGCGTAGAGCCAGCGGGAGTTCATGAGCAGTTCTTC	CASSVEPAGVHEQFF
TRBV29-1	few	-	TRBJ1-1	TGCAGCGTAGTGCTTCCCGCTTCAGGGAAAACGGAAGCTTTCTTT	CSVVLPASGKTEAFF
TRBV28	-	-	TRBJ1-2	TGTGCCAGCAGCTCCGGGACGGTCGCCTATGGCTACACCTTC	CASSSGTVAYGYTF
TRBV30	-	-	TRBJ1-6	TGTGCCTGGAATCTAGGGGGAAACAATTCACCCCTCCACTTT	CAWNLGGNNSPLHF
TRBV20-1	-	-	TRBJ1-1	TGCAGTGCTACAGAAGCTTTCTTT	CSATEAFF
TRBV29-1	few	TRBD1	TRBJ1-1	TGCAGCGTCGCCGGGACAGTGGTCACTGAAGCTTTCTTT	CSVAGTVVTEAFF
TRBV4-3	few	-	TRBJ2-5	TGCGCCAGCAGCCAAGAGTGGACCCAAGAGACCCAGTACTTC	CASSQEWTQETQYF
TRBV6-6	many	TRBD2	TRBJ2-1	TGTGCCAGCAGCCGTATTTCCAGCGGGGGGGCCGGTGAGCAGTTCTTC	CASSRISSGGAGEQFF
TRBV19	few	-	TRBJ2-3	TGTGCCAGTTCGGAGACTCGCGCTTCCACAGATACGCAGTATTTT	CASSETRASTDTQYF
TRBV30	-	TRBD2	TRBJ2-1	TGTGCCTGGAGAGGGACTAGTACCTACAATAAGCAGTTCTTC	CAWRGTSTYNKQFF
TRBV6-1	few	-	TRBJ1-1	TGTGCCAGCAGTGAAGTGGGGAACACTGAAGCTTTCTTT	CASSEVGNTEAFF
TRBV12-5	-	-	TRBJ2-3	TGTGCTAGTGGTCCCGAGGGTTGGGATACGCAGTATTTT	CASGPEGWDTQYF
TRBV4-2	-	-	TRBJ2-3	TGTGCCAGCAGCCAAGATCTTATGTCCGCTCGGGGACCCACAGATACGCAGTATTTT	CASSQDLMSARGPTDTQYF
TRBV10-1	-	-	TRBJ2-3	TGCGCCAGCAGTGAGTCGGGGTCAGATACGCAGTATTTT	CASSESGSDTQYF
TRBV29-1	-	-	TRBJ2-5	TGCAGCGTTGAAGCGGGAAAAGAGACCCAGTACTTC	CSVEAGKETQYF
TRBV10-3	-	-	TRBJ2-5	TGTGCCATCAGTGCATCCTACCAAGAGACCCAGTACTTC	CAISASYQETQYF
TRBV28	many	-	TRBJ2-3	TGTGCCAGCAGTTTATTTCGGAGGGATACGCAGTATTTT	CASSLFRRDTQYF
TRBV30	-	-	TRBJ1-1	TGTGCCTGGATCAGACAGCTTAGAACTGAAGCTTTCTTT	CAWIRQLRTEAFF
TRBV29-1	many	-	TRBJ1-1	TGCAGCGTTCAGCTGAACACTGAAGCTTTCTTT	CSVQLNTEAFF
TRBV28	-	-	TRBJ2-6	TGTGCCAGCAGAGCCGGGACTGAGGCAGGGGCCAACGTCCTGACTTTC	CASRAGTEAGANVLTF
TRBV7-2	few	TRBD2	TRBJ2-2	TGTGCCAGCAGCTTAGTGCGAGGGACTAGTGGAACCGGGGAGCTGTTTTTT	CASSLVRGTSGTGELFF
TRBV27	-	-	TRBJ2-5	TGTGCCAGCAGTTTGGGAGAGACCCAGTACTTC	CASSLGETQYF
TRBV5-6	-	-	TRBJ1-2	TGTGCCAGCAGCGCATCTGGTTTAGGGAACGGCTACACCTTC	CASSASGLGNGYTF
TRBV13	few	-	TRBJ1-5	TGTGCCAGCAGCCCCATCTATCGGGACGATCAGCCCCAGCATTTT	CASSPIYRDDQPQHF
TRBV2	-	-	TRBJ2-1	TGTGCCAGCAGTGAAGCGCGGGAACCGTTCTTC	CASSEAREPFF
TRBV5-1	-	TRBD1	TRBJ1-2	TGCGCCAGCAGCGGATGGACAGGTCAGGGCTACACCTTC	CASSGWTGQGYTF
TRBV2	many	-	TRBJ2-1	TGTGCCAGCAGTGATGACAATTACAATGAGCAGTTCTTC	CASSDDNYNEQFF
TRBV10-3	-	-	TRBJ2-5	TGTGCCACCCGTCGGGAGAAAGAGACCCAGTACTTC	CATRREKETQYF
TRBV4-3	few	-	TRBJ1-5	TGCGCCAGCAGCCAAGAATGGGGGTATCAGCCCCAGCATTTT	CASSQEWGYQPQHF
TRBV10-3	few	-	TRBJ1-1	TGTGCCATCAGGGAGAGGATAAACACTGAAGCTTTCTTT	CAIRERINTEAFF
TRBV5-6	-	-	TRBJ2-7	TGTGCCAGCAGGGCGGACCTTGCCTACGAGCAGTACTTC	CASRADLAYEQYF
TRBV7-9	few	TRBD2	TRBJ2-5	TGTGCCAGCACCCTAGCGGGGCTGCTTCAAGAGACCCAGTACTTC	CASTLAGLLQETQYF
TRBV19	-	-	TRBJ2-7	TGTGCCAGTAGTATTCTCTACGGACCAAGGGACGAGCAGTACTTC	CASSILYGPRDEQYF
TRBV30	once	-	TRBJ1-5	TGTGCCTGGAGTGTAAGGAGCGGCAATCAGCCCCAGCATTTT	CAWSVRSGNQPQHF
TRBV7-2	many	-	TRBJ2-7	TGTGCCAGCAGCATCGGGACTTTCTACGAGCAGTACTTC	CASSIGTFYEQYF
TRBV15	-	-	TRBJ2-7	TGTGCCACCAGCCTTACCCTGGACTCCGTCCAGCAGTACTTC	CATSLTLDSVQQYF
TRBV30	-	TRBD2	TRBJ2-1	TGTGCCTGGAGTGGGACTAGCGGGAGGATCGGTGAGCAGTTCTTC	CAWSGTSGRIGEQFF
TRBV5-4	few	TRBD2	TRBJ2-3	TGTGCCAGCAGCCCAAGACTAGCCGCCAGCACAGATACGCAGTATTTT	CASSPRLAASTDTQYF
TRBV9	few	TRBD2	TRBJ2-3	TGTGCCAGCACCACTAGCGGCCGCACAGATACGCAGTATTTT	CASTTSGRTDTQYF
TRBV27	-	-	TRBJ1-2	TGTGCCAGCAGCTTTGTGGATACTAACTATGGCTACACCTTC	CASSFVDTNYGYTF
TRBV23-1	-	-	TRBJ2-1	TGCGCCAGCACCTACGGAACAAGAACCGGTGAGCAGTTCTTC	CASTYGTRTGEQFF
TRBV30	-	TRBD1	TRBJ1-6	TGTGCCTGGAGTGTTAGGGACAGGGATAATTCACCCCTCCACTTT	CAWSVRDRDNSPLHF
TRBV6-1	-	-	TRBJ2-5	TGTGCCAGCAGACTGGACCTAATAGAGACCCAGTACTTC	CASRLDLIETQYF
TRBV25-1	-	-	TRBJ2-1	TGTGCCAGCAGTGAAGGGTACTTGAGGGGCGGCGATGAGCAGTTCTTC	CASSEGYLRGGDEQFF
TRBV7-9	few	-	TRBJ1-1	TGTGCCAGCAGCTTTTTGGTGGGATTCGAAGCTTTCTTT	CASSFLVGFEAFF
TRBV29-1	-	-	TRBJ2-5	TGCAGCGTTAGACCCCCAGCACACCAAGAGACCCAGTACTTC	CSVRPPAHQETQYF